These 22 T cell receptor beta chains came from one sample sequenced in a study of regulatory dendritic cells for organ transplantation. Sorted T cells were CFSE-labeled and cultured five to six days with allogeneic regulatory or mature dendritic cells at 1:10. Their target antigens are unknown. Assay used: immunoSEQ multiplex PCR; TCRdb lists only in-frame clones, some missing. Of more than 9,500 clones in the sample, under 90% are singletons; the top ten hold about 0.21%. Sequencing used naive CD8+ T cells from blood cultured with regulatory dendritic cells. As to subset: CD45RA+ naive T cells. All receptors come from a human donor in good health.

This clone has only a few counts. This rearrangement joins TRBV11-2 to TRBJ1-5; possibly TRBD1 for D (5 bases). This CDR3 has 15 residues. The germline V and J ends were trimmed by 2 bases and 4 bases, with 12 bases remaining between them. CDR1 is SGHAT and CDR2 is FQNNGV in the germline V gene. The CDR3 bases are TGTGCCAGCAGCTTATCCCGACAGCTTAATCAGCCCCAGCATTTT. Protein sequence: CASSLSRQLNQPQHF. The full variable domain, rest sourced from reference TRBV11-2 and TRBJ1-5, is EAGVAQSPRYKIIEKRQSVAFWCNPISGHATLYWYQQILGQGPKLLIQFQNNGVVDDSQLPKDRFSAERLKGVDSTLKIQPAKLEDSAVYLCASSLSRQLNQPQHFGDGTRLSIL.

V is TRBV7-3 and J is TRBJ2-5; 7 nucleotides match TRBD2. The CDR3 extends over 15 amino acids. V was clipped by 0 bases and J by 5 bases; unmatched bases: 6. CDR1 SGHTA and CDR2 FQGTGA come from the germline V gene. The CDR3 protein is CASSLTGGARETQYF. The DNA for the CDR3 is TGTGCCAGCAGCTTAACGGGAGGGGCCCGGGAGACCCAGTACTTC.

The J gene is TRBJ2-7, the V gene TRBV27; tentatively, D is TRBD1 (5 bases). CDR3 length: 13 residues. Germline V gene data show CDR1 as MNHEY and CDR2 as SMNVEV (reference sequence). The germline V and J ends were trimmed by 5 bases and 5 bases, with 13 bases remaining between them. Here the CDR3 reads CASSRGIAHEQYF. The CDR3 nucleotides read TGTGCCAGCAGTAGGGGAATCGCCCACGAGCAGTACTTC.

This chain uses TRBV2 with TRBJ2-2; D not certain. The germline V gene has CDR1 SNHLY and CDR2 FYNNEI. Between the trimmed V and J ends, which lost 7 bases and 1 base, there was a span of 4 bases. The CDR3 spans 12 residues. The CDR3 nucleotides read TGTGCCAGCATGGGGAACACCGGGGAGCTGTTTTTT. It encodes CASMGNTGELFF.

The chain links TRBV5-1 to TRBJ2-2; 7 nucleotides agree with TRBD1. The CDR3 is 15 residues long. Germline V CDR1 and CDR2: SGHRS, YFSETQ. J lost 3 bases, V lost 4 bases, and 6 bases had no gene match. CDR3 loop: CASSLYRGDTGELFF. Here the CDR3 DNA reads TGCGCCAGCAGCCTATACAGGGGAGACACCGGGGAGCTGTTTTTT. Combining the CDR3 with reference TRBV5-1 and TRBJ2-2 gives the whole variable domain KAGVTQTPRYLIKTRGQQVTLSCSPISGHRSVSWYQQTPGQGLQFLFEYFSETQRNKGNFPGRFSGRQFSNSRSEMNVSTLELGDSALYLCASSLYRGDTGELFFGEGSRLTVL.

V gene TRBV27 combines with J gene TRBJ1-2; no reliable D call. V shed 5 bases and J shed 7 bases, with 26 bases lying between them. The CDR3 runs to 17 residues. Germline-derived CDR1 and CDR2 are MNHEY and SMNVEV (reference sequence). Written as DNA, the CDR3 is TGTGCCAGCAGTCCAATATATATACCGGCCCTCTTACTTGGCTACACCTTC. This gives the protein CASSPIYIPALLLGYTF.

V usage is TRBV29-1 and J usage is TRBJ1-1; no clear D. V lost 3 bases and J lost 5, with 10 bases in between. Germline loops: CDR1 SQVTM, CDR2 ANQGSEA. The CDR3 sequence is 12 residues long. The CDR3 spells CSVDWGGTEAFF. As DNA, the CDR3 is TGCAGCGTTGACTGGGGTGGAACTGAAGCTTTCTTT.

V is TRBV13 and J is TRBJ2-1; the D is unclear. This CDR3 contains 12 residues. Per the germline V gene, CDR1 is PRHDT and CDR2 is FYEKMQ (reference sequence). The V gene lost 5 bases and the J gene lost 9 bases, with 11 bases spanning the gap. The DNA of the CDR3 is TGTGCCAGCAGCCCCACCTTGGCTGAGCAGTTCTTC. Protein product: CASSPTLAEQFF.

The V gene is TRBV28, the J gene TRBJ2-7; no clear D gene. Germline V CDR1 and CDR2: MDHEN, SYDVKM. The CDR3 covers 15 residues. V shed 6 bases and J shed 2 bases, with 17 bases lying between them. CDR3 loop: CASSTGRRYPYEQYF. In DNA, the CDR3 is TGTGCCAGCAGCACCGGACGTAGGTACCCCTACGAGCAGTACTTC.

The rearrangement links TRBV12-5 to TRBJ2-2; D possibly uses TRBD1 or TRBD2 (5 bases each). CDR1 is LGHNT, CDR2 FRNRAP, per germline. The length of the CDR3 is 13 residues. V was clipped by 5 bases and J by 5 bases, with 9 bases between them. This chain's CDR3 is CASGPGSTGELFF. The DNA of the CDR3 is TGTGCTAGTGGTCCAGGGAGTACCGGGGAGCTGTTTTTT.

V and J are TRBV5-6 and TRBJ1-1; TRBD1 might be the D (5 bases). Germline V lookup: CDR1 SGHDT, CDR2 YYEEEE. Trimming cost V 2 bases and J 4 bases, with 12 bases left between them. The length of the CDR3 is 14 residues. The CDR3 spells CASSFGTSGTEAFF. CDR3 bases: TGTGCCAGCAGCTTCGGGACGTCCGGCACTGAAGCTTTCTTT.

A single count supports this clone. This chain joins TRBV19 and TRBJ2-6, with D possibly TRBD2 on 6 matching bases. The CDR3 has 17 residues. Germline CDR1 is LNHDA and CDR2 is SQIVND (reference sequence). V lost 2 bases and J 2 bases, leaving 13 bases between the germline ends. This chain's CDR3 is CASSISLWGAGANVLTF. The DNA of the CDR3 is TGTGCCAGTAGTATATCGCTGTGGGGGGCTGGGGCCAACGTCCTGACTTTC.

The chain is built from TRBV27 and TRBJ2-2, with D tentatively TRBD2 (5 bases). The V gene's germline CDR1 is MNHEY and CDR2 SMNVEV (reference sequence). The CDR3 sequence is 12 residues long. V lost 8 bases to trimming and J lost 7 bases, with 11 bases between them. The CDR3 here is CASRIGGGELFF. In DNA form, the CDR3 reads TGTGCCAGCCGGATTGGAGGCGGGGAGCTGTTTTTT.

Only a few counts were recorded for this clone. The chain joins TRBV6-5 to TRBJ1-2; possible D gene TRBD1, 5 bases. The CDR3 is made up of 15 amino acids. Trimming removed 2 bases at V and 8 bases at J, with 18 bases between. Germline loops: CDR1 MNHEY, CDR2 SVGAGI. DNA for the CDR3: TGTGCCAGCAGTTACGCCTCTGTAGGGACGGGCGGCTACACCTTC. This sequence encodes CASSYASVGTGGYTF.

V usage is TRBV9 and J usage is TRBJ2-7; D may be TRBD1 (7 bases). The CDR3 has 13 residues. Germline CDR1 reads SGDLS; CDR2 reads YYNGEE. Trimming took off 3 bases at V and 2 bases at J, with 9 bases between the two ends. The CDR3 sequence is CASSGGTAYEQYF. The CDR3 DNA reads TGTGCCAGCAGCGGCGGGACAGCCTACGAGCAGTACTTC.

This rearrangement joins TRBV5-4 to TRBJ1-2; D possibly corresponds to TRBD1 (6 bases). CDR1 is SGHNT and CDR2 is YYREEE in the germline V gene (reference sequence). Trimming shortened V by 2 bases and J by 8 bases, and 19 bases separated the two germline ends. The CDR3 has 15 amino acids. The CDR3 DNA is TGTGCCAGCAGCTTTAACGCGTGGGGGCAGGACGGCTACACCTTC. Translated: CASSFNAWGQDGYTF.

This rearrangement joins TRBV28 to TRBJ1-4; D not certain. The CDR3 sequence is 15 residues long. V was pared by 6 bases and J by 0 bases, with 11 bases between. Germline values: CDR1 MDHEN, CDR2 SYDVKM. CDR3 amino acids: CASRSYVATNEKLFF. In nucleotides, the CDR3 is TGTGCCAGCAGATCATATGTCGCAACTAATGAAAAACTGTTTTTT. The complete variable domain, with remaining parts taken from reference TRBV28 and TRBJ1-4, reads DVKVTQSSRYLVKRTGEKVFLECVQDMDHENMFWYRQDPGLGLRLIYFSYDVKMKEKGDIPEGYSVSREKKERFSLILESASTNQTSMYLCASRSYVATNEKLFFGSGTQLSVL.

The V and J genes are TRBV4-1 and TRBJ1-1, with D unclear. The CDR3 is 12 amino acids. Deletions cut 6 bases from V and 1 base from J, with 6 bases between. Germline lookup yields CDR1 MGHRA and CDR2 YSYEKL. Here the CDR3 reads CASRWGNTEAFF. CDR3 DNA sequence: TGCGCCAGCAGATGGGGGAACACTGAAGCTTTCTTT.

The CDR3 nucleotides read TGTGCCAGCAGCTTTGGACAGGGGGAGATGGAGACCCAGTACTTC. Amino acids: CASSFGQGEMETQYF. The chain uses TRBV11-2 and TRBJ2-5, with 10 bases fitting TRBD1. CDR1 and CDR2 from the germline V gene are SGHAT and FQNNGV. Trimming at V came to 3 bases and at J to 5 bases, leaving 6 bases not matched to a gene. This CDR3 is built from 15 residues.

This chain uses TRBV28 with TRBJ1-1; 9 bases line up with TRBD1. The CDR3 loop spans 15 amino acids. The ends lost 5 bases at V and 1 base at J; junction bases unmatched: 5. The V gene's germline CDR1 is MDHEN and CDR2 SYDVKM. The CDR3 here is CASSPYRGQNTEAFF. CDR3 nucleotide sequence: TGTGCCAGCAGTCCGTACAGGGGGCAGAACACTGAAGCTTTCTTT.

This rearrangement joins TRBV7-2 to TRBJ2-2, with D unresolved. The V and J ends lost 7 bases and 10 bases respectively, with 10 bases between them. The CDR3 length is 11 residues. The germline gives CDR1 SGHTA, CDR2 FQGNSA. DNA for the CDR3: TGTGCCAGCACCGATGAGTCGGAGCTGTTTTTT. It is translated as CASTDESELFF. Full variable domain (remainder filled in from reference TRBV7-2 and TRBJ2-2): GAGVSQSPSNKVTEKGKDVELRCDPISGHTALYWYRQSLGQGLEFLIYFQGNSAPDKSGLPSDRFSAERTGGSVSTLTIQRTQQEDSAVYLCASTDESELFFGEGSRLTVL.

This chain uses TRBV4-1 with TRBJ2-3; no clear D gene. Trimming removed 4 bases from V and 4 bases from J, with 12 bases in between. The CDR3 runs to 14 residues. Germline V gene data show CDR1 as MGHRA and CDR2 as YSYEKL. The CDR3 reads CASSRARASDTQYF. For the CDR3, the DNA is TGCGCCAGCAGCCGCGCCCGGGCCTCAGATACGCAGTATTTT.